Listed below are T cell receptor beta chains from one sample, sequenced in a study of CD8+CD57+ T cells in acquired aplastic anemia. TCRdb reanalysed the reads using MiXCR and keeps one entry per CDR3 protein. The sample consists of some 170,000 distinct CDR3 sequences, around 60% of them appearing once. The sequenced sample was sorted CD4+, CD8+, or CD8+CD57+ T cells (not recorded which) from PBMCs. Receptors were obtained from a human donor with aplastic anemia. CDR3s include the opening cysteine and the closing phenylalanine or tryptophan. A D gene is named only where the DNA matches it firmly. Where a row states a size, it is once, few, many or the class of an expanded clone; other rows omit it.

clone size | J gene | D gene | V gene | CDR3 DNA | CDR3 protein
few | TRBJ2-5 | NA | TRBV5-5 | TGTGCCAGCAGCTTAGCGTCCAGGGAAGAGACCCAGTACTTC | CASSLASREETQYF
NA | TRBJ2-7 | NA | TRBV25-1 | TGTGCCAGCAGTTTAGGAACGAGGGCGGGACAGAGAGCCTACGAGCAGTACTTC | CASSLGTRAGQRAYEQYF
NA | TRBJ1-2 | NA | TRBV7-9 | TGTGCCAGCAGCTTAAGAGGTGGCGGTGGGGGCTACACCTTC | CASSLRGGGGGYTF
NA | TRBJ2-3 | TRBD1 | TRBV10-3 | TGTGCCATCAGTGAAGCCGGGACAGATCCAAGCACAGCTACGCAGTATTTT | CAISEAGTDPSTATQYF
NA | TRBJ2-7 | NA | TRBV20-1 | TGCAGTGCTAGAGGAAGTACGAGCTACGAGCAGTACTTC | CSARGSTSYEQYF
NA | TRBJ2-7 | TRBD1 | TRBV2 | TGTGCCAGCAGTCCTACAAATGCCGGGACAGGGGGGCGAGAGCAGTGCTTC | CASSPTNAGTGGREQCF
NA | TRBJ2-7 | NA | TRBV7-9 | TGTGCCAGCAGCCCAGGGTACCCAAACTACGAGCAGTACTTC | CASSPGYPNYEQYF
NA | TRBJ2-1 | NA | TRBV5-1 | TGCGCCAGCAGCTCATTAGGGAGAGGCAATGAGCAGTTCTTC | CASSSLGRGNEQFF
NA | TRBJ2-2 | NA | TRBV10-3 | TGTGCCATCGGTTGGGGTATGAACACCGGGGAGCTGTTTTTT | CAIGWGMNTGELFF
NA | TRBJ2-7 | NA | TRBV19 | TGTGCCAGTAGTATAGCCGCAGGGCAGAATGAGCAGTACTTC | CASSIAAGQNEQYF
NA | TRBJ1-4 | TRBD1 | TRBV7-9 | TGTGCCAGCAGCCGGACAGGGGGACTTGAAAAACTGTTTTTT | CASSRTGGLEKLFF
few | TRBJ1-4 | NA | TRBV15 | TGTGCCACCAGCAGAGATAGGGCTAATGAAAAACTGTTTTTT | CATSRDRANEKLFF
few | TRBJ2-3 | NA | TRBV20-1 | TGCAGTGTTGCCGGGACGGCCAATACGCAGTATTTT | CSVAGTANTQYF
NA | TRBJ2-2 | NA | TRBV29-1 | TGCAGCGTTCCAAAGGGGACCGGGGAGCTGTTTTTT | CSVPKGTGELFF
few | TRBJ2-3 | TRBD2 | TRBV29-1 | TGCAGCGTTGAACATTTTGGGACTAGCGGGCTGAGCACAGATACGCAGTATTTT | CSVEHFGTSGLSTDTQYF
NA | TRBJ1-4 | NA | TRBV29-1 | TGCAGCTTCAGCTTCACAGGGGAAAAACTGTTTTTT | CSFSFTGEKLFF
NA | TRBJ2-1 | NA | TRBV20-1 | TGCAGTGCTACAATCAGTGATCCCTACAATGAGCAGTTCTTC | CSATISDPYNEQFF
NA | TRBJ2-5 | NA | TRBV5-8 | TGTGCCAGCAGCTTTGATGAGGGTAAAAAGACCCAGTACTTC | CASSFDEGKKTQYF
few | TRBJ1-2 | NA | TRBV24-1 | TGTGCCACCAGTGGCCAGGGGCAGGCCTATGGCTACACCTTC | CATSGQGQAYGYTF
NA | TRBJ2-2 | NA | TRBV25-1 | TGTGCTAGAGTACCGCAGGGAACCGGGGAGCTGTTTTTT | CARVPQGTGELFF
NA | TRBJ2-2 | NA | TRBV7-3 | TGTGCCAGCAGCTTAAGAACTGGAGGGACCGGGGAGCTGTTTTTT | CASSLRTGGTGELFF
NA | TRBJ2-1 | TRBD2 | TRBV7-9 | TGTGCCAGCAGAAAGGGACTAGCGGGAGATCTCTCCTACAATGAGCAGTTCTTC | CASRKGLAGDLSYNEQFF
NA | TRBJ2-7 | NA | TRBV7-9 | TGTGCCAGCAGCTCCCCAGGGGAATCCTACGAGCAGTACTTC | CASSSPGESYEQYF
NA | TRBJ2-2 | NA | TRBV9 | TGTGCCAGCAGTGACACCCTTTCCGGGGAGCTGTTTTTT | CASSDTLSGELFF
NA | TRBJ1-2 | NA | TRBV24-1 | TGTGCCACCAGTGATTTGAGGACAAATGGCTACACCTTC | CATSDLRTNGYTF
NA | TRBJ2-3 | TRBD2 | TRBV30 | TGTGCCTGGCTGGGACTAGCGGCCACAGATACGCAGTATTTT | CAWLGLAATDTQYF
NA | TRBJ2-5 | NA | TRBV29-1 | TGCAGCCTGGGGTTGTTTGAGACCCAGTACTTC | CSLGLFETQYF
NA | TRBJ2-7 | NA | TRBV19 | TGTGCCAGTAGTCCGCAGGGGAGCTCCTACGAGCAGTACTTC | CASSPQGSSYEQYF
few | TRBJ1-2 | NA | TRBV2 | TGTGCCAGCAGTGTATACAGTGGGTACTACACCTTC | CASSVYSGYYTF
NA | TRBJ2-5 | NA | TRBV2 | TGTGCCAGCAGTGTATCTCGCTGGAGCGAGACCCAGTACTTC | CASSVSRWSETQYF
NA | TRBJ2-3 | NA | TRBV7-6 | TGTGCCAGCAGCCTAGGGAAGGCCCTCACAGATACGCAGTATTTT | CASSLGKALTDTQYF
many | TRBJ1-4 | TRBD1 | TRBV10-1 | TGCGCCAGCAGTGCCGACAGGGGTGACGAAAAACTGTTTTTT | CASSADRGDEKLFF
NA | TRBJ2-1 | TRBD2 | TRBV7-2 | TGTGCCAGCGTCTTGGGAAGCGGGGCTTACAATGAGCAGTTCTTC | CASVLGSGAYNEQFF
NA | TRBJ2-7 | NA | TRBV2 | TGTGCCAGCTGTCGGTCCGCGATCTCCTACGAGCAGTACTTC | CASCRSAISYEQYF
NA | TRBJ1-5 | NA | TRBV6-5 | TGTGCCAGCAGTGAAATGGGACGAGGTCAGCCCCAGCATTTT | CASSEMGRGQPQHF